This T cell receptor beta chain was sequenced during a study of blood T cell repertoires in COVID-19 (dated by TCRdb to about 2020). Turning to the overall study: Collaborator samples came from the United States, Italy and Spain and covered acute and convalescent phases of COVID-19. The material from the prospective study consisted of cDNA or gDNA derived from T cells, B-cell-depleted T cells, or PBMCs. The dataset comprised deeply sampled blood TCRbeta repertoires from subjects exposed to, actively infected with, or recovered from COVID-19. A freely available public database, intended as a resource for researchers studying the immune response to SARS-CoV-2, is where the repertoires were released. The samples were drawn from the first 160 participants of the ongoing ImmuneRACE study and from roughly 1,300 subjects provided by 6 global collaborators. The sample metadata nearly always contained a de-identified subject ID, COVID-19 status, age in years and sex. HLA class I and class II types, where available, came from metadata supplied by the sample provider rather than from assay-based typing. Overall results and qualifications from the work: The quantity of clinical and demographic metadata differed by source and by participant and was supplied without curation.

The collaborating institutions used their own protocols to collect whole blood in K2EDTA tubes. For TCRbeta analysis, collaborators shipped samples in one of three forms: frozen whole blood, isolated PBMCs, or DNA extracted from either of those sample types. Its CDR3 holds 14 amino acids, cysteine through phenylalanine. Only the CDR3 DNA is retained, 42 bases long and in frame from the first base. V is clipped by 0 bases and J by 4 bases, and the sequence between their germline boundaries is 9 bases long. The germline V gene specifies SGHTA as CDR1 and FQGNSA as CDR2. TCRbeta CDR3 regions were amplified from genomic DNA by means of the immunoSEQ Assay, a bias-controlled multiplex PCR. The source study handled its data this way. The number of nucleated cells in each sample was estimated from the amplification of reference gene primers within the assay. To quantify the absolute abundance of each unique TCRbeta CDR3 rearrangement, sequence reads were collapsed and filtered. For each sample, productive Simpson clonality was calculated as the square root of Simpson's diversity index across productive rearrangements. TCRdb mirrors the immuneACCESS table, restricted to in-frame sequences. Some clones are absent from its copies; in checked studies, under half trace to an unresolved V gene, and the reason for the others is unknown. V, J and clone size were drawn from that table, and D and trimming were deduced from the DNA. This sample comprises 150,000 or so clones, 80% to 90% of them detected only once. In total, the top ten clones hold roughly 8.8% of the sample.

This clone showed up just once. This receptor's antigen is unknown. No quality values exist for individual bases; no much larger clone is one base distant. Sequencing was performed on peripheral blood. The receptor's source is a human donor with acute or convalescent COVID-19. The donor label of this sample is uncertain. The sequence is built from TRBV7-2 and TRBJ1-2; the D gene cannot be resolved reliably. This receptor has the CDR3 CASSLAAYPYGYTF. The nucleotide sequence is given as TGTGCCAGCAGCTTAGCCGCGTACCCCTATGGCTACACCTTC.